The present TCR beta chain was sequenced within a study of blood T cell repertoires in COVID-19. Study in general: The analysed material was cDNA or gDNA that came from T cells, B-cell-depleted T cells, or PBMCs.

The table came from immunoSEQ multiplex PCR; TCRdb's copy has only in-frame clones and leaves some out. The profile covers tens of thousands of clones, with about nine tenths appearing a single time and roughly a tenth taken by the ten largest. The J segment lost 7 bases and the V segment lost 4 bases, leaving 5 bases of the junction unmatched. Germline CDR1 is SGHRS and CDR2 is YFSETQ. The CDR3 is made up of 15 amino acids. This clonotype was obtained from a man between 65 and 85 years old with active or convalescent COVID-19. The rearrangement links TRBV5-1 to TRBJ2-1, with 13 bases aligning to TRBD2. Specimen: peripheral blood. CDR3 nucleotides: TGCGCCAGCAGCGCGGGACTAGCGGGGCCTAATGAGCAGTTCTTC. Protein sequence: CASSAGLAGPNEQFF.